The text below deals with one TCR beta chain. The TCR beta CDR3 regions underwent amplification using RNA transcripts as the source. With the HTBI primer set, the TCR CDR3 went through a first round of RT-PCR. One entry per CDR3 protein, called by TCRdb with MiXCR from the multiplex PCR reads. The sample contains 490,000 or so distinct CDR3 sequences, under 25% of which appear only once. This sample is drawn from a study of T cells in Graves' hyperthyroidism and ophthalmopathy. The CDR3 is 13 residues long. V dropped 10 bases and J dropped 3; count of bases not matched to a gene: 4. Germline lookup yields CDR1 ENHRY and CDR2 SYGVKD.

The sequence came from a woman in her seventies with Graves' ophthalmopathy. The specimen was blood. This chain uses TRBV10-3 with TRBJ1-2; 11 positions match TRBD1. CDR3 DNA: TGTGCCAGCATGGACAGGGGGCACTATGGCTACACCTTC. This translates into CASMDRGHYGYTF.